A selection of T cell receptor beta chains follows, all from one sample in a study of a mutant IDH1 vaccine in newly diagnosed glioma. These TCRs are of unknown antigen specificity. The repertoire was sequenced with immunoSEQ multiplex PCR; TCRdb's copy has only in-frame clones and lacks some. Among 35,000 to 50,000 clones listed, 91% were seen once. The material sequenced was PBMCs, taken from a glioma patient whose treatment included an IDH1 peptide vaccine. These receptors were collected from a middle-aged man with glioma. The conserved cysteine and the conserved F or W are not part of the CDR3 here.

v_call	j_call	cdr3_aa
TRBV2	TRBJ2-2	ASSGGTNTGELF
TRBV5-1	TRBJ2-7	ASSLEGQESYEQY
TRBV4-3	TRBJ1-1	ASSQDRTGLSAEAF
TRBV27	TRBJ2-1	ASSRASGSMYEQF
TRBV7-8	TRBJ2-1	ASSLGLAGYNEQF
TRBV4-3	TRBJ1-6	ASSQDSQGYNSPLH
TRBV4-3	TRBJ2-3	ASSQGQPSTDTQY
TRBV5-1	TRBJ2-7	ASRRDVPYEQY
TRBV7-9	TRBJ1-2	ASSLSDRDDGYT
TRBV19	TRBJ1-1	ASSIRLNTEAF
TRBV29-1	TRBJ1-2	SVEEQGTNYGYT
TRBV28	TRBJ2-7	ASSTPGTSSCEQY
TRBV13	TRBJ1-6	ASSPTGRSPLH
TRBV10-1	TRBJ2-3	ASSENTDTQY
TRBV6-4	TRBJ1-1	ASSPRGGVNTEAF
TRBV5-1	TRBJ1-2	ASSLVAGADYGYT
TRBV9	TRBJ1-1	ASSVSSTTEAF
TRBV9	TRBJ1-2	ASSAGTVRGYT
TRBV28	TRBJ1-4	ASTPGQGREKLF
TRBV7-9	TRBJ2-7	ASSSAVVGYEQY
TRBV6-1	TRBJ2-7	ASSESGLSYEQY
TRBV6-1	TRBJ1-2	ASATAYYGYT
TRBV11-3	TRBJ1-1	ASSISRDTEAF
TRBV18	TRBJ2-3	ASSRRRGPSTDTQY
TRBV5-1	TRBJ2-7	ASTLQGHEQY
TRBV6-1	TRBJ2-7	ASSERGYEQY
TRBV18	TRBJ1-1	ASSPRFAQYTEAF
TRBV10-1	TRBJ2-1	ASSEGTGEYNEQF
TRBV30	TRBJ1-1	ACAPLNLRRNTEAF